Described below is a single TCR beta chain sequence and its context. What it recognizes is unknown. This CDR3 has 15 amino acids. Trimming removed 6 bases from V and 7 bases from J, with 16 bases in between. The germline gives CDR1 SNHLY, CDR2 FYNNEI. The data were obtained in a study of T cells in Graves' hyperthyroidism and ophthalmopathy. Study context: Peripheral blood specimens were obtained at initial diagnosis, prior to any treatment. General observations from the study: Most clonotypes expanded in thyroid above 0.001 were likewise present in blood.

Graves' hyperthyroidism is called stable when ophthalmopathy does not progress within 18 months. It was uncontrolled infection, other autoimmune disease, pregnancy or lactation that excluded patients. RNA transcripts were the template for amplifying TCR beta CDR3 regions. Using the HTBI primer set, a first-round RT-PCR was run on the TCR CDR3. TCRdb redid the calling of the multiplex PCR reads with MiXCR, one entry per CDR3 protein. The repertoire holds fewer than 350,000 distinct CDR3 sequences, with around 20% as singletons. This sequence was found in a woman aged 50 to 60 with Graves' hyperthyroidism. Sequenced material: blood. The chain couples TRBV2 to TRBJ1-6; possibly TRBD1 for D (6 bases). The CDR3 DNA reads as TGTGCCAGCAGCAAGGACAGTCTTGAGAATTCACCCCTCCACTTT. This encodes CASSKDSLENSPLHF.